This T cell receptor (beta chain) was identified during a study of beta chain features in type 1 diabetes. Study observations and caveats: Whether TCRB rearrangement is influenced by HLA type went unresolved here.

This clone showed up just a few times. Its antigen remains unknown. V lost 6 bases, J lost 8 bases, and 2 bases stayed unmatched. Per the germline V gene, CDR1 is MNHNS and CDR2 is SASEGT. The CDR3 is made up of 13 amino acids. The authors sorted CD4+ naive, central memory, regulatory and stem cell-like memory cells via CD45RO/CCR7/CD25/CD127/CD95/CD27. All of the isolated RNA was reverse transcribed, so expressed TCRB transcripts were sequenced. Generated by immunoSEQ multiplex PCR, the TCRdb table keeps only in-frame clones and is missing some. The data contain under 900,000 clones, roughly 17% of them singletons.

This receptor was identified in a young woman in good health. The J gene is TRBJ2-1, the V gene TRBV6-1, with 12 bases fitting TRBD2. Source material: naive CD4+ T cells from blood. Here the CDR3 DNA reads TGTGCCAGCAGGCTAGCGGGAGGGGATGAGCAGTTCTTC. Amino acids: CASRLAGGDEQFF.